This T cell receptor beta chain comes out of a study of vaccination and CD4 T cells after COVID-19. Worth noting for this clonotype: The target antigen is unknown.

Sequenced with the Oncomine TCR Beta short-read assay was DNA taken from cultured CD4+ T cells. Each CDR3 protein is one row after TCRdb ran MiXCR on the PCR reads. Here the sample spans about 14,000 distinct CDR3 sequences, just under 65% being singletons. Treatment noted: approximately nine-day PBMC culture with coronavirus spike peptide pools or control peptides (ViraFEST assay). The study's findings and limits: Reactive clone data from convalescent patients indicated a median of about 90% appearing only post-vaccination.

The clonotype was recovered from a human donor who had recovered from COVID-19. The sequenced sample was CD4+ T cells from blood, cultured in vitro.

In DNA, the CDR3 is TGCAGCGTCCCATTACGACAGGGGGCATGGTATGGCTACACCTTC. This codes for CSVPLRQGAWYGYTF. The chain links TRBV29-1 to TRBJ1-2, with 10 positions matching TRBD1. The CDR3 has 15 amino acids. Germline CDR1 and CDR2: SQVTM and ANQGSEA. The V segment lost 6 bases and the J segment 5 bases; nucleotides outside the gene matches: 12.